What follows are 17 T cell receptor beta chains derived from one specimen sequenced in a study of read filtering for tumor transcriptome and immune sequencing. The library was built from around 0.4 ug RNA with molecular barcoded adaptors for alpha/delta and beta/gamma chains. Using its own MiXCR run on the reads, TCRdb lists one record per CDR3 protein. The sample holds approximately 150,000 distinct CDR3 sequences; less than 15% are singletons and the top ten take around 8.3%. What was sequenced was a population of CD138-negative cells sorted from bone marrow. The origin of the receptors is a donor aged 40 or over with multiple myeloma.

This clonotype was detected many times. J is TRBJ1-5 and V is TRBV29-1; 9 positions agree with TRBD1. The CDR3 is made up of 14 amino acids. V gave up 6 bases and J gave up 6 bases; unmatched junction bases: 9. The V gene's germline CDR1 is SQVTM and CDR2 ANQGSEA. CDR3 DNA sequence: TGCAGCGTACCGGACAGGGGATCGGGTCAGCCCCAGCATTTT. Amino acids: CSVPDRGSGQPQHF.

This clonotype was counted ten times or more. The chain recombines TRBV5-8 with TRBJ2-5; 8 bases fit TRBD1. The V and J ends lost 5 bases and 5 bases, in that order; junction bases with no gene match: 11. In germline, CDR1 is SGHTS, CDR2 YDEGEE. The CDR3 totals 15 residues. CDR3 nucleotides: TGTGCCAGCAGTTCCTCGACAGGGGAGCGCGAGACCCAGTACTTC. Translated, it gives CASSSSTGERETQYF.

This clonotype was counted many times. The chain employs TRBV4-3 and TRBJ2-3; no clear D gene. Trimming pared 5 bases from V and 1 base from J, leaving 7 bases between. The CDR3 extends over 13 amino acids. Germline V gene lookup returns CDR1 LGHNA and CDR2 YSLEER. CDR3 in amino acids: CASSTRGTDTQYF. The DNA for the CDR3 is TGCGCCAGCAGCACCCGGGGCACAGATACGCAGTATTTT.

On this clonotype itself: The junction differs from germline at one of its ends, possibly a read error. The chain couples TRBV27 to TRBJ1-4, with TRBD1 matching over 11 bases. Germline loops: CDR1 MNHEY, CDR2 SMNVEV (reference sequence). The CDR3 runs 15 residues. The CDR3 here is CASKGQGGTSEKRFF. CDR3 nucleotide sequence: TGTGCCTCAAAGGGACAGGGGGGGACTTCGGAAAAACGGTTTTTT.

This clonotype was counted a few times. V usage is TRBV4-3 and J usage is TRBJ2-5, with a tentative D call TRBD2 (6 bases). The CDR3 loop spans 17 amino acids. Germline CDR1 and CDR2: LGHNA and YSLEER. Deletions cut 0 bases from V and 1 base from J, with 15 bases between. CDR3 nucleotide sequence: TGCGCCAGCAGCCAAGATCATTTGGGAGGCCTCCAAGAGACCCAGTACTTC. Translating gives CASSQDHLGGLQETQYF.

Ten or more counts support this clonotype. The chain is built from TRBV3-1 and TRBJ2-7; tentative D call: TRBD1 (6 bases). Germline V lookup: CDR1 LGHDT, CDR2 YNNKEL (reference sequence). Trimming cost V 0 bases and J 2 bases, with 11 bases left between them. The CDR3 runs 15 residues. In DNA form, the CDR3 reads TGTGCCAGCAGCCAAGACGGACAGTTTACCTACGAGCAGTACTTC. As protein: CASSQDGQFTYEQYF.

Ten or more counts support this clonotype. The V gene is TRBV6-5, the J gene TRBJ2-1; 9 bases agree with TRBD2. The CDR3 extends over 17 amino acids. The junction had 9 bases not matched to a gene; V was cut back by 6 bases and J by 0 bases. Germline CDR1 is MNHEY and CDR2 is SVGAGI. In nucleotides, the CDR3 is TGTGCCAGCAGAAGACTAGCGGAAACCGTCTCCTACAATGAGCAGTTCTTC. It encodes CASRRLAETVSYNEQFF.

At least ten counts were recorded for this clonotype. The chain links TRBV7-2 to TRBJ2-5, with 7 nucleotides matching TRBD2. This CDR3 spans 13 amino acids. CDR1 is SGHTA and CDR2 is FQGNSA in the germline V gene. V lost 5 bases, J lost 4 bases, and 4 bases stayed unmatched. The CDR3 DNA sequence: TGTGCCAGCAGCGTCCCGGGAGGAGAGACCCAGTACTTC. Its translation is CASSVPGGETQYF.

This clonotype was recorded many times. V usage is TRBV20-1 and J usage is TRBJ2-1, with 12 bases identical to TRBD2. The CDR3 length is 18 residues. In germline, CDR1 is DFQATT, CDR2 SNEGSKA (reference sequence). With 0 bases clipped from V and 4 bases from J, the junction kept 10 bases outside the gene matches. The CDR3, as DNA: TGCAGTGCTAGAGACCGGACTAGCGGGACCTCACTATACAATGAGCAGTTCTTC. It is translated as CSARDRTSGTSLYNEQFF.

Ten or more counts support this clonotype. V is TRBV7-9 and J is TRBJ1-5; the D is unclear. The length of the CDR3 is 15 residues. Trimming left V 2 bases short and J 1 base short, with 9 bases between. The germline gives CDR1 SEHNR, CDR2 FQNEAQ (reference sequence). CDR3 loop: CASSLNGPSNQPQHF. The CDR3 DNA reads TGTGCCAGCAGCTTAAACGGTCCGAGCAATCAGCCCCAGCATTTT. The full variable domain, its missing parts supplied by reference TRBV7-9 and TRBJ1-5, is DTGVSQNPRHKITKRGQNVTFRCDPISEHNRLYWYRQTLGQGPEFLTYFQNEAQLEKSRLLSDRFSAERPKGSFSTLEIQRTEQGDSAMYLCASSLNGPSNQPQHFGDGTRLSIL.

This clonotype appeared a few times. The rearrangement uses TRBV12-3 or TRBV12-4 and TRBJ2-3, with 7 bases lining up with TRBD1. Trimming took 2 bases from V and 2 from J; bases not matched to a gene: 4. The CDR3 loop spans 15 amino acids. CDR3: CASSLWTGPTDTQYF. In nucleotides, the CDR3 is TGTGCCAGCAGTTTATGGACAGGACCCACAGATACGCAGTATTTT.

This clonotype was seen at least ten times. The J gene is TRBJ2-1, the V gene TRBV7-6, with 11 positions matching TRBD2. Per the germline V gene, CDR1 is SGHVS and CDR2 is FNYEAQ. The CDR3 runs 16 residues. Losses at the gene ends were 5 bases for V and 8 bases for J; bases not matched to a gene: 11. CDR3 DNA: TGTGCCAGCAGCCCACTGGGACTAGCGGTGTGGGATGAGCAGTTCTTC. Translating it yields CASSPLGLAVWDEQFF. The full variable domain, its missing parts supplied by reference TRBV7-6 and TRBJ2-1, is GAGVSQSPRYKVTKRGQDVALRCDPISGHVSLYWYRQALGQGPEFLTYFNYEAQQDKSGLPNDRFSAERPEGSISTLTIQRTEQRDSAMYRCASSPLGLAVWDEQFFGPGTRLTVL.

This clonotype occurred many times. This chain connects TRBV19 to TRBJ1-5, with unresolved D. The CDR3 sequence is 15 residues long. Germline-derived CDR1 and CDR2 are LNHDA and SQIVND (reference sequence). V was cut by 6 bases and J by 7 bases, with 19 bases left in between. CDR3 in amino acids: CASSQYARTQQPQHF. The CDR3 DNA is TGTGCCAGTAGCCAGTATGCCCGGACCCAACAGCCCCAGCATTTT.

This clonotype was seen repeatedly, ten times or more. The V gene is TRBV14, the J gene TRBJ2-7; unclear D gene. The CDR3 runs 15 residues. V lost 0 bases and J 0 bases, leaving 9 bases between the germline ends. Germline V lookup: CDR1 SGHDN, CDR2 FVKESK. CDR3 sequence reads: CASSQDPVSSYEQYF. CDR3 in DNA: TGTGCCAGCAGCCAAGATCCAGTTAGCTCCTACGAGCAGTACTTC.

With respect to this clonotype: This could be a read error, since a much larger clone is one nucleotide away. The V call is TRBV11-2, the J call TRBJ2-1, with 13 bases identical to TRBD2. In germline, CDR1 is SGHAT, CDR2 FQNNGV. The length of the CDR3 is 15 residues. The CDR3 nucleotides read TGTGCCAGCAGCACCACTAGCGGGAGGGCCGCTGAGCAGTCCTTC. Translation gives CASSTTSGRAAEQSF.

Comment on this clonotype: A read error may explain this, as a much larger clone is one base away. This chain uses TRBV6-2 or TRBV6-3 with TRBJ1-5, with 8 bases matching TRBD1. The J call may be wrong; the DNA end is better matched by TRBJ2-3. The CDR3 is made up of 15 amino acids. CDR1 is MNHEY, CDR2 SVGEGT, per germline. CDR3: CASSYSGQGNQPQYF. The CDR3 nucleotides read TGTGCCAGCAGTTACTCTGGACAGGGCAATCAGCCCCAGTATTTT.

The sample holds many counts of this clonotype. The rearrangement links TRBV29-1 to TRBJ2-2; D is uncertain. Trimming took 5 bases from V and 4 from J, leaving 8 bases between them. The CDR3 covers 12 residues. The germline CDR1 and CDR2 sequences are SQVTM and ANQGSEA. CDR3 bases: TGCAGCGTTCCATACCCCACCGGGGAGCTGTTTTTT. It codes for CSVPYPTGELFF.